The 3 T cell receptor beta chains below come from one sample, sequenced in a study of control samples from healthy donors and cancer patients (TCRdb year 2020). Libraries were constructed by the immunoSEQ multiplex PCR assay. TCRdb carries this immuneACCESS record with in-frame sequences only. Its versions omit some clonotypes, under half of them owing to an unresolved V gene in the studies checked, with the rest unexplained. The sample table records roughly 80,000 clones; around 92% of these occur just once. The ten largest clones add up to around 6% of the sample. Sequenced material: blood. Receptor source: a man in his fifties in good health.

The count of this clone is one. CDR3 bases: TGTGCCAGCAGCCCAGCACCGACAGGGACCTACGAGCAGTACTTC. It codes for CASSPAPTGTYEQYF. The rearrangement joins TRBV5-4 to TRBJ2-7; TRBD1 matches at 7 bases. From germline, CDR1 is SGHNT and CDR2 YYREEE (reference sequence). V was clipped by 4 bases and J by 2 bases; unmatched bases: 9. This CDR3 is 15 amino acids long.

This clone was found a few times. The V call is TRBV9, the J call TRBJ1-1; D not resolved. V lost 7 bases to trimming and J lost 5 bases, with 12 bases between them. This CDR3 has 12 residues. The V gene's germline CDR1 is SGDLS and CDR2 YYNGEE. The CDR3 DNA follows: TGTGCCAGCGGGAAGAGAGAAACTGAAGCTTTCTTT. Translating it yields CASGKRETEAFF.

The chain combines TRBV19 with TRBJ1-2; D might be TRBD1 (5 bases). Trimming shortened V by 8 bases and J by 4 bases, and 14 bases separated the two germline ends. The CDR3 is 13 amino acids. Germline V gives CDR1 LNHDA, CDR2 SQIVND (reference sequence). CDR3 nucleotide sequence: TGTGCCAGTGGCTTAGGGGATCTCTATGGCTACACCTTC. It yields the protein CASGLGDLYGYTF.